A single sample is the source of the 13 T cell receptor beta chains below, sequenced in a study of T cell responses to AZD1222 COVID-19 vaccine. Profiled with immunoSEQ multiplex PCR; TCRdb holds only in-frame clones, not every one. Of 110,000 to 150,000 clones in the sample, about 93% were seen once. The source was peripheral blood, collected on day 0 of AZD1222 vaccination. All receptors come from an adult in good health.

This clone appeared once. V and J are TRBV18 and TRBJ1-5, with TRBD1 as a possible D gene (6 bases). The CDR3 extends over 16 amino acids. The V end lost 3 bases, the J end lost 0 bases, and 12 bases lay between the germline ends. Germline CDR1 is KGHSH and CDR2 is LQKENI. Here the CDR3 reads CASSPRQADSNQPQHF. CDR3 sequence (DNA): TGTGCCAGCTCACCTCGACAGGCGGATAGCAATCAGCCCCAGCATTTT.

The rearrangement links TRBV5-1 to TRBJ1-6; no clear D. The CDR3 runs 14 residues. CDR1 is SGHRS and CDR2 is YFSETQ in the germline V gene. V lost 0 bases and J 6 bases, leaving 7 bases between the germline ends. The CDR3, as DNA: TGCGCCAGCAGCTTGGAAAGGGCTAATTCACCCCTCCACTTT. As protein: CASSLERANSPLHF.

V and J are TRBV5-6 and TRBJ1-1; D unresolved. Germline V gene sequence: CDR1 SGHDT, CDR2 YYEEEE. This CDR3 comprises 13 residues. V gave up 0 bases and J gave up 0 bases, with 3 bases separating them. CDR3 coding DNA: TGTGCCAGCAGCTTGGGTGTGAACACTGAAGCTTTCTTT. This gives the protein CASSLGVNTEAFF.

This clone was recorded once. The CDR3 reads CASSQLQRNYGYTF. The CDR3 nucleotides read TGCGCCAGCAGCCAGCTACAGAGAAACTATGGCTACACCTTC. The V and J genes are TRBV4-3 and TRBJ1-2; D remains unclear. The length of the CDR3 is 14 residues. Trimming took 3 bases from V and 2 from J, leaving 10 bases between them. The germline gives CDR1 LGHNA, CDR2 YSLEER.

This clone was recorded only once. The genes are TRBV5-6 and TRBJ2-7, with D hard to call. The CDR3 totals 11 residues. The germline V gene has CDR1 SGHDT and CDR2 YYEEEE. With 0 bases removed from V and 4 bases from J, the gap between germline ends came to 2 bases. CDR3: CASSLEYEQYF. The CDR3 DNA is TGTGCCAGCAGCTTGGAATACGAGCAGTACTTC.

The chain has TRBV11-2 and TRBJ2-1; no definite D call. CDR3 length: 12 residues. Trimming cost V 5 bases and J 4 bases, with 6 bases left between them. Germline V lookup: CDR1 SGHAT, CDR2 FQNNGV. CDR3 nucleotides: TGTGCCAGCAGCAGCGAGTACAATGAGCAGTTCTTC. The encoded protein is CASSSEYNEQFF.

The chain has TRBV7-2 and TRBJ2-7; perhaps TRBD1 as D (6 bases). CDR1 and CDR2 (germline): SGHTA, FQGNSA. The V end was cut by 1 base, the J end by 6 bases, with 13 bases between. There are 14 residues in the CDR3. The CDR3 spells CASSLGPGVGEQYF. In DNA, the CDR3 is TGTGCCAGCAGCTTAGGCCCAGGGGTGGGCGAGCAGTACTTC.

This clone was detected once. As DNA, the CDR3 is TGTGCCATCAGTGACGGCTTCTCTGGAAACACCATATATTTT. Protein product: CAISDGFSGNTIYF. This chain joins TRBV10-3 and TRBJ1-3; D is undetermined. The ends were cut back, 3 bases at V and 0 bases at J, with 6 bases in the middle. CDR3 length equals 14 residues. Germline CDR1 is ENHRY and CDR2 is SYGVKD.

The V and J genes are TRBV10-2 and TRBJ2-7; 7 bases agree with TRBD1. The CDR3 is made up of 18 amino acids. With 5 bases clipped from V and 3 bases from J, the junction kept 19 bases outside the gene matches. The germline gives CDR1 WSHSY, CDR2 SAAADI. The CDR3, as DNA: TGCGCCAGCAGTCCAAAATCCTTTACCGGGACAGTCCGCTACGAGCAGTACTTC. Residues: CASSPKSFTGTVRYEQYF.

CDR3 DNA sequence: TGTGCCACCAGCACCGACCTGGAGACCCAGTACTTC. It translates to CATSTDLETQYF. This chain joins TRBV24-1 and TRBJ2-5; no definite D call. The germline V gene encodes CDR1 KGHDR and CDR2 SFDVKD. V lost 7 bases and J lost 5, with 10 bases in between. The CDR3 is made up of 12 amino acids.

The chain has TRBV4-1 and TRBJ2-1, with D unresolved. Trimming stripped 1 base from V and 0 bases from J, with 13 bases between. The CDR3 sequence is 17 residues long. The germline CDR1 and CDR2 sequences are MGHRA and YSYEKL. The CDR3 region is CASSQGPLESSYNEQFF. CDR3 in DNA: TGCGCCAGCAGCCAAGGTCCACTGGAGAGCTCCTACAATGAGCAGTTCTTC.

CDR3 in amino acids: CASSQARDTDEKLFF. The DNA of the CDR3 is TGTGCCAGCAGCCAGGCCCGGGACACCGATGAAAAACTGTTTTTT. The chain employs TRBV7-9 and TRBJ1-4; D may be TRBD1 (6 bases). This CDR3 has 15 amino acids. CDR1 is SEHNR, CDR2 FQNEAQ, per germline (reference sequence). The V and J ends lost 5 bases and 6 bases respectively, with 16 bases between them. The variable domain in full, completed from reference TRBV7-9 and TRBJ1-4, reads DTGVSQNPRHKITKRGQNVTFRCDPISEHNRLYWYRQTLGQGPEFLTYFQNEAQLEKSRLLSDRFSAERPKGSFSTLEIQRTEQGDSAMYLCASSQARDTDEKLFFGSGTQLSVL.

This rearrangement joins TRBV28 to TRBJ1-6, with a tentative D call TRBD1 (5 bases). CDR1 and CDR2 from the germline V gene are MDHEN and SYDVKM. V lost 4 bases to trimming and J lost 5 bases, with 12 bases between them. This CDR3 has 15 amino acids. In DNA, the CDR3 is TGTGCCAGCAGTTCTACCGGGGCGGATAATTCACCCCTCCACTTT. Residues: CASSSTGADNSPLHF.